Shown below are 9 T cell receptor beta chains from a single sample sequenced in a study of graft-versus-host responses after intestinal transplantation. Repertoires were generated with immunoSEQ multiplex PCR, while TCRdb's copy carries only in-frame clones and drops some. This table holds under 100,000 clones, more than 80% found once. This material consisted of PBMCs, taken approximately 420 days after intestinal transplant. All receptors derive from a human patient who received an intestinal transplant, so some T cells may come from the graft donor.

The chain combines TRBV4-1 with TRBJ2-4; a possible D gene is TRBD1 (5 bases). With 5 bases removed from V and 0 bases from J, the gap between germline ends came to 14 bases. The CDR3 totals 16 residues. CDR1 is MGHRA and CDR2 is YSYEKL in the germline V gene. For the CDR3, the DNA is TGCGCCAGCAGCGTCAGGGTCCCTTTAGCCAAAAACATTCAGTACTTC. This gives the protein CASSVRVPLAKNIQYF.

In regard to this clone: The same CDR3 arises from other DNA sequences in this sample as well. The chain carries TRBV6-5 and TRBJ2-2, with D unclear. The CDR3 is made up of 14 amino acids. V lost 3 bases and J 1 base, leaving 6 bases between the germline ends. Germline V gene data show CDR1 as MNHEY and CDR2 as SVGAGI. In nucleotides, the CDR3 is TGTGCCAGCAGTTATTGGAGGAACACCGGGGAGCTGTTTTTT. Its translation: CASSYWRNTGELFF.

This sequence joins TRBV4-2 and TRBJ2-7; D call uncertain. In germline, CDR1 is LGHNA, CDR2 YNFKEQ. This CDR3 region has 11 residues. V was trimmed by 3 bases and J by 6 bases, leaving 6 bases between them. The DNA of the CDR3 is TGTGCCAGCAGCCATGGCTCCGAGCAGTACTTC. Translating it yields CASSHGSEQYF.

This chain joins TRBV20-1 and TRBJ2-7; D is possibly TRBD1 (5 bases). Trimming removed 5 bases at V and 8 bases at J, with 13 bases between. This CDR3 comprises 11 residues. Germline loops: CDR1 DFQATT, CDR2 SNEGSKA (reference sequence). The CDR3 coding sequence is TGCAGTGCTCCAGGGCTGGAGAAGCAGTACTTC. Protein product: CSAPGLEKQYF.

V and J are TRBV29-1 and TRBJ1-1; D might be TRBD1 (5 bases). The CDR3 loop spans 14 amino acids. The V gene lost 2 bases and the J gene lost 4 bases, with 14 bases spanning the gap. CDR1 SQVTM and CDR2 ANQGSEA come from the germline V gene. The CDR3 DNA sequence: TGCAGCGTTGAACCCGGACACGGGGGCACTGAAGCTTTCTTT. The encoded protein is CSVEPGHGGTEAFF.

V gene TRBV5-1 combines with J gene TRBJ1-2; TRBD1 might be the D (6 bases). This CDR3 is 17 amino acids long. The germline CDR1 and CDR2 sequences are SGHRS and YFSETQ. Deletions cut 6 bases from V and 1 base from J, with 22 bases between. In DNA, the CDR3 is TGCGCCAGCAACCCCAGGCCGAGGGACACTCGTAACTATGGCTACACCTTC. Amino acids: CASNPRPRDTRNYGYTF.

This chain uses TRBV19 with TRBJ1-4; perhaps TRBD1 as D (5 bases). Germline assignment: CDR1 LNHDA and CDR2 SQIVND (reference sequence). V dropped 3 bases and J dropped 13 bases, with 15 bases sitting between them. This CDR3 has 13 residues. CDR3 sequence reads: CASSIDLTGALFF. CDR3 DNA: TGTGCCAGTAGTATTGACCTCACTGGGGCACTGTTTTTT.

The chain has TRBV7-2 and TRBJ1-2; D may be TRBD1 (6 bases). The CDR3 loop spans 13 amino acids. CDR1 is SGHTA and CDR2 is FQGNSA in the germline V gene. V was shortened by 7 bases and J by 4 bases, with 13 bases between the two germline ends. Here the CDR3 DNA reads TGTGCCAGCACCCCTGGGGGCAGCTATGGCTACACCTTC. Translating gives CASTPGGSYGYTF.

The chain carries TRBV2 and TRBJ2-2; 7 positions agree with TRBD2. This CDR3 spans 12 amino acids. With 11 bases clipped from V and 2 bases from J, the junction kept 2 bases outside the gene matches. Germline V gene data show CDR1 as SNHLY and CDR2 as FYNNEI. CDR3 bases: TGTGCCGGGGGGGATAACACCGGGGAGCTGTTTTTT. It codes for CAGGDNTGELFF.